This entry concerns a single T cell receptor beta chain. The CDR3 spans 15 residues. Germline values: CDR1 SGDLS, CDR2 YYNGEE. Between the trimmed V and J ends, which lost 3 bases and 2 bases, there was a span of 11 bases. The primer mix had 60 Vbeta and 13 Jbeta primers. Sequencing was performed with immunoSEQ multiplex PCR; in TCRdb, only in-frame clones are kept and a portion is missing. The profile shows about 96,000 clones, 60% to 75% of them singletons. The data belong to a study of cytomegalovirus exposure and HLA in healthy donors. Study as a whole: Prior work identified 95 million to 120 million unique TCR beta sequences in approximately 200 million T cells.

The TCR was taken from a female donor in good health and CMV-seropositive. Sequencing was carried out using PBMCs. This chain links TRBV9 with TRBJ2-2; TRBD2 is a possible D gene (6 bases). The CDR3 DNA is TGTGCCAGCAGCGGGGGGGTATCCAACACCGGGGAGCTGTTTTTT. This sequence encodes CASSGGVSNTGELFF.